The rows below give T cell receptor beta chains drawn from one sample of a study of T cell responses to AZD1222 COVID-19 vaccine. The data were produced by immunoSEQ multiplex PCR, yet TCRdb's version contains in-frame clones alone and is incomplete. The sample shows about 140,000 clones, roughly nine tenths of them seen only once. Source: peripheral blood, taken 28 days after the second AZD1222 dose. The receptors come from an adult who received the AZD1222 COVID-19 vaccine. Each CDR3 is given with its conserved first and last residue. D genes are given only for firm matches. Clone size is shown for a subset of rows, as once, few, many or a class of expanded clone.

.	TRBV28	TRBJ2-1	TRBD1	TGTGCCAGCAGTTCCTACAGGGGGCGCTTCCACAATGAGCAGTTCTTC	CASSSYRGRFHNEQFF
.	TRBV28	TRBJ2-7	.	TGTGCCAGCAGTCCCTGGACAGAAACCATACAGTACTTC	CASSPWTETIQYF
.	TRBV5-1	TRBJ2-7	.	TGCGCCAGCAGCTTCTCCAGTAATGAGTACGAGCAGTACTTC	CASSFSSNEYEQYF
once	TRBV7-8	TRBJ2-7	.	TGTGCCAGCAGCCCTAAAGGGGGGAGTCATAACGAGCAGTACTTC	CASSPKGGSHNEQYF
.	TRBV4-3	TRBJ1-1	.	TGCGCCAGCAGCCAAGGGGCGGACAGTATGAACACTGAAGCTTTCTTT	CASSQGADSMNTEAFF
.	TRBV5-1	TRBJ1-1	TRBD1	TGCGCCAGCAGCTACGGGGACAGGCAGAACACTGAAGCTTTCTTT	CASSYGDRQNTEAFF
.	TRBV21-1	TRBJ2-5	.	TGTGCCAGCACCAAACGGGACTCTAGCCAAGAGACCCAGTACTTC	CASTKRDSSQETQYF
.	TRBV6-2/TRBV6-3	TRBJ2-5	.	TGTGCCAGCAGTTCTGCTTCCTGGACGGAGAAAGGGGAGACCCAGTACTTC	CASSSASWTEKGETQYF
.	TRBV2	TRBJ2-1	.	TGTGCCAGCAGTGAACGGCTACAAGGCTACAATGAGCAGTTCTTC	CASSERLQGYNEQFF
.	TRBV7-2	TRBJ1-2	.	TGTGCCAGCAGCGTAGGCGCTTCTAACTATGGCTACACCTTC	CASSVGASNYGYTF
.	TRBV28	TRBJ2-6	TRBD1	TGTGCCAGCAGTTCCCGGACAGGGGGCGGAGGGGTGTCAGCCAACGTCCTGACTTTC	CASSSRTGGGGVSANVLTF
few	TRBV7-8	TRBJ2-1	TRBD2	TGTGCCAGCCGAATCGGACTAGCAGGCTACAATGAGCAGTTCTTC	CASRIGLAGYNEQFF
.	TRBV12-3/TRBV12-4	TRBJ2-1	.	TGTGCCAGCAGCTCTACCTACAATGAGCAGTTCTTC	CASSSTYNEQFF
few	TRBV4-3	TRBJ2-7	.	TGCGCCAGCAGCCAAGACAGGGTCTACGAGCAGTACTTC	CASSQDRVYEQYF
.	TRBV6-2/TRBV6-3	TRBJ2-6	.	TGTGCCAGCAGTTACATCGCTTCTGGGGCCAACGTCCTGACTTTC	CASSYIASGANVLTF
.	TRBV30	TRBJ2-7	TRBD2	TGTGCCTGGAGTTCGACTGGCGGGAGGGCCGCCGAGCAGTACTTC	CAWSSTGGRAAEQYF
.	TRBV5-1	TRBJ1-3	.	TGCGCCAGCAGCCCTATTTTGTTAGCAGGCTCTGGAAACACCATATATTTT	CASSPILLAGSGNTIYF
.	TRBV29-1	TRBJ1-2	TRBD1	TGCAGCGTTGAAGATCAAGGGGGCGGCTACACCTTC	CSVEDQGGGYTF